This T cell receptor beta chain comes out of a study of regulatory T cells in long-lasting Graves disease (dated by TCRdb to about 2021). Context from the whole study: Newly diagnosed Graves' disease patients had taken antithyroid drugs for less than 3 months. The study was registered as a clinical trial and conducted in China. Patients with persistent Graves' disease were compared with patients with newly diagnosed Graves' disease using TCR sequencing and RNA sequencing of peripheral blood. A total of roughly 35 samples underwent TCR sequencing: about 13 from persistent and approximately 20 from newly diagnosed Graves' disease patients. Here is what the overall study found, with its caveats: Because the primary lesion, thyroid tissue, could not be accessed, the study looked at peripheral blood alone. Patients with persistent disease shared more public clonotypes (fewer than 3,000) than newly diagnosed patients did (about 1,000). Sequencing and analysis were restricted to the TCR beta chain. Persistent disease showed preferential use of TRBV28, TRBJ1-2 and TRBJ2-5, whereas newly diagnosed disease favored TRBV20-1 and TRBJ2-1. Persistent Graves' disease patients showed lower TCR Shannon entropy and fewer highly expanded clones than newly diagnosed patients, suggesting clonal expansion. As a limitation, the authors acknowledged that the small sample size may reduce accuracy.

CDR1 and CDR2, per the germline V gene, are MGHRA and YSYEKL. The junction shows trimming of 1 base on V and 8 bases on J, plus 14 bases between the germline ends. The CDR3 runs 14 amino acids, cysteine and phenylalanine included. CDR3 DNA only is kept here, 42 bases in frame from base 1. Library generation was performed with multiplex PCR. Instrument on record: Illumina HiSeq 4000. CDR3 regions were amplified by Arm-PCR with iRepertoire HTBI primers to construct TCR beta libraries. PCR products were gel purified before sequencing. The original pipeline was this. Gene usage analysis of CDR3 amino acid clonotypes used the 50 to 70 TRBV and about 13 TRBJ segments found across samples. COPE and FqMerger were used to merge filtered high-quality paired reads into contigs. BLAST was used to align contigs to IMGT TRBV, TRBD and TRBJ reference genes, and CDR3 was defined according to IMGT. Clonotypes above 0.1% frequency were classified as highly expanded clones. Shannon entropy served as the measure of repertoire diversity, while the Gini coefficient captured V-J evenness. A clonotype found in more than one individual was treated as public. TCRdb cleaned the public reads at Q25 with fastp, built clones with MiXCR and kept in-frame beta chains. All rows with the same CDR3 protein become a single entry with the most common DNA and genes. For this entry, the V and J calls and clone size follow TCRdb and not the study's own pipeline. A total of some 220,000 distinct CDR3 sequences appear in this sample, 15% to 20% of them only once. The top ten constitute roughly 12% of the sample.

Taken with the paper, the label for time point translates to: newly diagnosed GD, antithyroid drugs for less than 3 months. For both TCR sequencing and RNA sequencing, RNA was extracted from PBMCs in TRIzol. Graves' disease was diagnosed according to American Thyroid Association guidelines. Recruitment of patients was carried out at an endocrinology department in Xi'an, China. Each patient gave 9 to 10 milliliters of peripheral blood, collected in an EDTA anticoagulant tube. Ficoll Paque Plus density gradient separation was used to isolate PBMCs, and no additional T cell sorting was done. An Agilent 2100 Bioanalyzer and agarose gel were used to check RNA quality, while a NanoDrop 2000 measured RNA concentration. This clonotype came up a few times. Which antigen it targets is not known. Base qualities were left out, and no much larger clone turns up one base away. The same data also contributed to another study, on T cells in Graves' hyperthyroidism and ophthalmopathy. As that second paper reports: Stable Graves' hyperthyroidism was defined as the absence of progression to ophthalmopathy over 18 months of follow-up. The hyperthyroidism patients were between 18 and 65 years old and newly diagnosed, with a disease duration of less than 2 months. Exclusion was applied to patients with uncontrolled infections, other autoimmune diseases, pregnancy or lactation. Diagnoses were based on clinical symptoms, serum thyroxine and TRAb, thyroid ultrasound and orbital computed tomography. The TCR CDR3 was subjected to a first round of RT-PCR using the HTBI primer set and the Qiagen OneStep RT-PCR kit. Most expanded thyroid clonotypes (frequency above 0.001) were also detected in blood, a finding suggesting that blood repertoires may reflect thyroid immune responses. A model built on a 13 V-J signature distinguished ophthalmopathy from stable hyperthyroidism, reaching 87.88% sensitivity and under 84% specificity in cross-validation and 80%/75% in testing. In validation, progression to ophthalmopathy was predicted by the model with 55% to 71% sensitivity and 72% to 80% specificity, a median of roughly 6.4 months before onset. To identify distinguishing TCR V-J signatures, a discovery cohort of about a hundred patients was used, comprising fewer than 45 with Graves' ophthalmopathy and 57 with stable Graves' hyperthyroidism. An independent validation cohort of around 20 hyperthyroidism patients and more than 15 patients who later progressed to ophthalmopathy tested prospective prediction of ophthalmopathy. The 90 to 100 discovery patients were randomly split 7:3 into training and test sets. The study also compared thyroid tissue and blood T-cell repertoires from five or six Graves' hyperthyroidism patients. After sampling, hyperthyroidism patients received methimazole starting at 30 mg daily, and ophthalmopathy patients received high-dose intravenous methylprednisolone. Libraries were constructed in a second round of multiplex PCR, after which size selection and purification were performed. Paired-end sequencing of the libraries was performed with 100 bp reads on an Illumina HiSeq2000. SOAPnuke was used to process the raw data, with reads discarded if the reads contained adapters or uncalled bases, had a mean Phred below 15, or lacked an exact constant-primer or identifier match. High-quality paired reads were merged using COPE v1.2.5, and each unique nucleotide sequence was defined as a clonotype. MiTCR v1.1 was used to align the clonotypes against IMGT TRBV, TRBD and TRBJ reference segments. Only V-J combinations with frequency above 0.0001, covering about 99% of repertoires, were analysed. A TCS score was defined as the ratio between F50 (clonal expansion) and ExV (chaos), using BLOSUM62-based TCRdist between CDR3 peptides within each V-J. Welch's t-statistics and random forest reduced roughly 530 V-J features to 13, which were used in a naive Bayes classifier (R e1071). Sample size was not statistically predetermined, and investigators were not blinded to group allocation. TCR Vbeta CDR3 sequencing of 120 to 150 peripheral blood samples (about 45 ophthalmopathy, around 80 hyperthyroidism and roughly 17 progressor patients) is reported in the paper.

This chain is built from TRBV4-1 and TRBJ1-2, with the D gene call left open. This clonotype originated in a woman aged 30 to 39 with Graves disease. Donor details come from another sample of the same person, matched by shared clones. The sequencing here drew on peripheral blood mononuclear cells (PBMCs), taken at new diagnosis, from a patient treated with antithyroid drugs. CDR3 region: CASSQVAVPTGYTF. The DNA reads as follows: TGCGCCAGCAGCCAAGTGGCGGTCCCGACGGGCTACACCTTC.